This T cell receptor beta chain came from a study of T cell clonality in common variable immunodeficiency. Whole-study findings and limits: Compared with healthy controls, CVID subjects showed increased TCRbeta clonality, mostly in about a third.

TCRdb keeps only in-frame clones here, not all; method: immunoSEQ multiplex PCR. The sample has 80,000 or so clones, none seen only once; the top ten hold around 0.82%. V gave up 4 bases and J gave up 9 bases, with 11 bases separating them. Per the germline V gene, CDR1 is SGHNT and CDR2 is YYREEE (reference sequence). This CDR3 comprises 12 residues. This clone was seen ten or more times. Antigen: not known. The read falls 3 residues short of the CDR3 end, and the missing part is taken from the germline J gene. The genes are TRBV5-4 and TRBJ2-1; D is ambiguous. Source material: peripheral blood mononuclear cells. This receptor was obtained from a person aged 18 to 69 in good health. The CDR3 reads CASSPPNGEQFF. The sequenced part of the CDR3 DNA is TGTGCCAGCAGCCCCCCAAACGGTGAG.